These T cell receptor beta chains were read from a single sample in a study of blood T cell repertoires in COVID-19. The method was immunoSEQ multiplex PCR; TCRdb's version includes in-frame clones alone and lacks a portion of them. There are about 50,000 clones in the sample; roughly 85% occur only once, and about 12% lies in the top ten. Sequencing was performed on peripheral blood. The receptors originated from a human donor in a cohort sampled during active COVID-19. Each CDR3 is given with its conserved first and last residue. Each record gives: clone size, V gene, D gene, J gene, CDR3 protein, CDR3 DNA. The D gene is left open where the match is weak. Clone size is given for some rows only: seen once, a few or many times, or a class if the clone is expanded.

NA	TRBV7-9	TRBD1	TRBJ1-6	CASSSTGPNSPLHF	TGTGCCAGCAGCTCGACAGGGCCTAATTCACCCCTCCACTTT
NA	TRBV24-1	NA	TRBJ1-2	CATSSGSNYGYTF	TGTGCCACCAGTAGCGGGTCGAACTATGGCTACACCTTC
NA	TRBV30	TRBD1	TRBJ1-5	CAWRQGDSNQPQHF	TGTGCCTGGAGACAGGGGGATAGCAATCAGCCCCAGCATTTT
NA	TRBV4-1	NA	TRBJ1-4	CASSQDFRANEKLFF	TGCGCCAGCAGCCAAGACTTCAGGGCTAATGAAAAACTGTTTTTT
NA	TRBV15	TRBD1	TRBJ1-3	CATTTDRSAGNTIYF	TGTGCCACCACTACGGACAGGTCAGCCGGAAACACCATATATTTT
NA	TRBV3-1/TRBV3-2	NA	TRBJ1-1	CASSQTGYTEAFF	TGTGCCAGCAGCCAGACAGGCTACACTGAAGCTTTCTTT
NA	TRBV3-1/TRBV3-2	TRBD1	TRBJ1-2	CASSQRGQKINYGYTF	TGTGCCAGCAGCCAAAGGGGACAGAAAATTAACTATGGCTACACCTTC
NA	TRBV5-1	NA	TRBJ1-4	CASSPMAANNEKLFF	TGCGCCAGCAGTCCCATGGCAGCGAATAATGAAAAACTGTTTTTT
once	TRBV7-9	NA	TRBJ1-1	CASSKEGVANTEAFF	TGTGCCAGCAGCAAAGAAGGGGTCGCGAACACTGAAGCTTTCTTT
NA	TRBV6-2/TRBV6-3	TRBD1	TRBJ1-2	CASSSNRGSSGYTF	TGTGCCAGCAGTTCGAACAGGGGATCGAGTGGCTACACCTTC
NA	TRBV2	NA	TRBJ2-6	CASSDLWTASLSGANVLTF	TGTGCCAGCAGTGACCTTTGGACAGCCAGCCTCTCTGGGGCCAACGTCCTGACTTTC
NA	TRBV10-3	TRBD1	TRBJ2-7	CAIRRDREVSYEQYF	TGTGCCATCAGGAGGGACAGGGAAGTATCCTACGAGCAGTACTTC
NA	TRBV5-1	NA	TRBJ1-6	CASSFRGFNSPLHF	TGCGCCAGCAGCTTCCGGGGTTTTAATTCACCCCTCCACTTT
few	TRBV2	NA	TRBJ1-1	CASIRTAEAFF	TGTGCCAGCATAAGAACGGCTGAAGCTTTCTTT
NA	TRBV27	NA	TRBJ2-7	CASSSPSSAGYEQYF	TGTGCCAGCAGTTCACCATCTAGCGCGGGGTACGAGCAGTACTTC
NA	TRBV5-5	NA	TRBJ1-3	CASSLGVSSGNTIYF	TGTGCCAGCAGCTTGGGCGTGAGCTCTGGAAACACCATATATTTT
NA	TRBV7-9	NA	TRBJ1-4	CASTILTDSATNEKLFF	TGTGCCAGCACTATCTTGACGGACAGCGCAACTAATGAAAAACTGTTTTTT
NA	TRBV2	NA	TRBJ1-6	CASSVAGGNLHF	TGTGCCAGCAGTGTGGCCGGGGGGAACCTCCACTTT
NA	TRBV30	NA	TRBJ1-2	CAWTYRTSTNYGYTF	TGTGCCTGGACTTACCGGACTTCCACTAACTATGGCTACACCTTC
once	TRBV9	NA	TRBJ2-7	CASSVDPTYEQYF	TGTGCCAGCAGCGTAGATCCCACCTACGAGCAGTACTTC
NA	TRBV7-9	TRBD1	TRBJ1-5	CASSSGQNQPQHF	TGTGCCAGCAGCTCGGGACAGAATCAGCCCCAGCATTTT
NA	TRBV6-2/TRBV6-3	NA	TRBJ2-3	CASSPHSGLGSWDTQYF	TGTGCCAGCAGTCCCCACTCGGGGTTGGGGTCATGGGATACGCAGTATTTT
NA	TRBV19	NA	TRBJ1-5	CASSIGRQGNQPQHF	TGTGCCAGTAGTATAGGAAGACAGGGCAATCAGCCCCAGCATTTT
NA	TRBV5-1	NA	TRBJ1-6	CASRHTGTPLHF	TGCGCCAGCAGACACACCGGGACACCCCTCCACTTT
NA	TRBV24-1	NA	TRBJ2-5	CATSDLGARQETQYF	TGTGCCACCAGTGATTTGGGTGCCAGACAAGAGACCCAGTACTTC